This section outlines one TCR beta chain sequence together with its context. Original methodology: By means of reference gene primer amplification, nucleated cell counts were estimated. This table comes from immunoSEQ multiplex PCR, and its TCRdb copy is limited to in-frame clones, with some not included. From that table come the V and J calls and clone size; the DNA was used to work out D and trimming. Of about 270,000 clones in the sample, approximately 83% were seen once. The germline V gene encodes CDR1 LGHNA and CDR2 YNFKEQ. V trimming: 0 bases; J trimming: 0 bases; junction bases outside the gene matches: 23. The CDR3 length is 23 residues. This entry belongs to a study of blood T cell repertoires in COVID-19. Across the whole study: Specimens from acute and convalescent COVID-19 originated in the United States, Italy and Spain. T cells, B-cell-depleted T cells, or PBMCs provided the cDNA or gDNA that served as material.

This TCR came from a woman between 45 and 65 years old who had recovered from COVID-19. The chain combines TRBV4-2 with TRBJ1-3; 7 bases match TRBD1. Sequenced sample: peripheral blood. CDR3 DNA sequence: TGTGCCAGCAGCCAAGACCGATGGACAGGTTCTTTGCAAACTTCCATCTCTGGAAACACCATATATTTT. Translating it yields CASSQDRWTGSLQTSISGNTIYF.